This T cell receptor (beta chain) was sequenced during a study of CD8 T cells in ankylosing spondylitis. Remarks on this clonotype: Its antigen remains unknown.

Study results and caveats: What seemed typical of ankylosing spondylitis blood was a TCR beta motif built from 7 or 8 highly homologous variants.

The length of the CDR3 is 14 residues. V was clipped by 5 bases and J by 7 bases; unmatched bases: 7. Germline CDR1 SEHNR, CDR2 FQNEAQ (reference sequence). Each TCR beta library was made by quantitative 5'-RACE that incorporated molecular barcodes. TCRdb ran MiXCR on the 5' RACE reads and lists one entry per CDR3 protein. The sample carries 250,000 or so distinct CDR3 sequences, over 15% recorded once. The TCR comes from a male donor with ankylosing spondylitis or in good health (not recorded which). The sample consisted of blood, either unsorted or a sorted T cell fraction (not recorded which). This sequence joins TRBV7-9 and TRBJ2-7; TRBD1 agrees at 11 bases. The CDR3 sequence: CASSHGQGAGEQYF. The DNA for the CDR3 is TGTGCCAGCAGCCATGGACAGGGGGCTGGGGAGCAGTACTTC.